This TCR beta chain was retrieved from a study of long-term antiretroviral therapy in people with HIV. General study results and limits: The study found narrower CDR3 length ranges in HIV repertoires than in controls. An increase in diversity followed ART, yet levels stayed below transplant donor controls.

Trimming stripped 2 bases from V and 2 bases from J, with 8 bases between. The CDR3 contains 14 residues. CDR1 and CDR2 (germline): MNHNS, SASEGT. Sequencing relied on immunoSEQ assay v3.0, run at survey level. TCRdb keeps only in-frame clones here, not all; method: immunoSEQ multiplex PCR. The sample has about 22,000 clones; roughly 82% are singletons. Each HIV-infected participant was given treatment in the United States. The study used samples holding 1-10 million cryopreserved PBMC before DNA extraction. Concerning this clone itself: Antigen: not known.

Sequenced material: unsorted PBMCs, taken 0.1 years before starting antiretroviral therapy. This clonotype was sampled from a man younger than 35 with HIV. The rearrangement links TRBV6-1 to TRBJ2-3, with unresolved D. CDR3 coding DNA: TGTGCCAGCAGTGAAAACATTTTCACAGATACGCAGTATTTT. It specifies CASSENIFTDTQYF.